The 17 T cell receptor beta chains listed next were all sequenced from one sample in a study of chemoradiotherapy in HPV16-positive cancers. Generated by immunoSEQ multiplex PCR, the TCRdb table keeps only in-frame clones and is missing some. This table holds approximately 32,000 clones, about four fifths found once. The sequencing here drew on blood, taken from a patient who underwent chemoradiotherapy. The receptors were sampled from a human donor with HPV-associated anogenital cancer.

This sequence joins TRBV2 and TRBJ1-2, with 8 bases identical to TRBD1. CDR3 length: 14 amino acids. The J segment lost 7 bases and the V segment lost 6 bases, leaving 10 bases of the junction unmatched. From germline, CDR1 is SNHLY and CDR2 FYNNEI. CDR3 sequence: CASREQGVGGGYTF. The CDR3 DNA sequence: TGTGCCAGCAGGGAACAGGGGGTGGGAGGTGGCTACACCTTC.

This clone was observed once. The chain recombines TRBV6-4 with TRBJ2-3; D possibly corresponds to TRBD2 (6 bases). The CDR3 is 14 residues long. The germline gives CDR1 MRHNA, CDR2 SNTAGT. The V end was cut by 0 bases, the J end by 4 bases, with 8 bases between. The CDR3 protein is CASSDSGGADTQYF. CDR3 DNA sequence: TGTGCCAGCAGTGACTCGGGGGGAGCAGATACGCAGTATTTT.

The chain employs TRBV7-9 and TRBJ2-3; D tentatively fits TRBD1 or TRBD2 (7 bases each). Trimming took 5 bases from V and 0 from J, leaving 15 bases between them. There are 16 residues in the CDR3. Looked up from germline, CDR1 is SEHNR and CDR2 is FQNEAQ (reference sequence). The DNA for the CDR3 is TGTGCCAGCAGCCGGGGGGACAGAGGTAGCACAGATACGCAGTATTTT. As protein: CASSRGDRGSTDTQYF.

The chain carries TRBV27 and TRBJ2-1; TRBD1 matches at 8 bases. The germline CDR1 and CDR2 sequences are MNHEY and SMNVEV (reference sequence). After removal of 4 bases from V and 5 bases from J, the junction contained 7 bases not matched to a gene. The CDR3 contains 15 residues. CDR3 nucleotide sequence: TGTGCCAGCAGTTCCCGGACAGGGTTGAACAATGAGCAGTTCTTC. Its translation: CASSSRTGLNNEQFF.

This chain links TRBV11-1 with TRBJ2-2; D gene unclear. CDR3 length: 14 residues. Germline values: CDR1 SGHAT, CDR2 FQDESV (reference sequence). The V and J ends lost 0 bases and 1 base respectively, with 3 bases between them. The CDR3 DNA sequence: TGTGCCAGCAGCTTAGCAGGGAACACCGGGGAGCTGTTTTTT. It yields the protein CASSLAGNTGELFF.

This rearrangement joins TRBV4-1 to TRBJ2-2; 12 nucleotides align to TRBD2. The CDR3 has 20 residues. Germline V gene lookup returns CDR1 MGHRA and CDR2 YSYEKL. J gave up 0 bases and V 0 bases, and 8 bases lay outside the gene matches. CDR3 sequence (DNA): TGCGCCAGCAGCCAAGATCTTGGACTAGCGGGGAACCCGAACACCGGGGAGCTGTTTTTT. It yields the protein CASSQDLGLAGNPNTGELFF.

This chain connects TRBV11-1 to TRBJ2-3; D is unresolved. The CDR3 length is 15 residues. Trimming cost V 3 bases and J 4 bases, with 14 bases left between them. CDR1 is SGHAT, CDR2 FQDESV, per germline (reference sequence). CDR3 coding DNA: TGTGCCAGCAGCTTTTCCGGGCCGGGTTCAGATACGCAGTATTTT. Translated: CASSFSGPGSDTQYF.

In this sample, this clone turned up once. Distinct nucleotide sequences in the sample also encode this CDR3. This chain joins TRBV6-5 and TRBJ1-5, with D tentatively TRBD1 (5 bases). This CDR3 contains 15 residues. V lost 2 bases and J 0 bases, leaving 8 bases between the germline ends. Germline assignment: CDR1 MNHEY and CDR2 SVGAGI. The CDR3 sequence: CASSYSGGSNQPQHF. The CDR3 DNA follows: TGTGCCAGCAGTTACAGTGGGGGTAGCAATCAGCCCCAGCATTTT.

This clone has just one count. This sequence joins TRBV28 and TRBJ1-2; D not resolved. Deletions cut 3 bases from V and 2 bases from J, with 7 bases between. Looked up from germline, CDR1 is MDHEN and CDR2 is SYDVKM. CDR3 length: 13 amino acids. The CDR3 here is CASSLVTNYGYTF. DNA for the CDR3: TGTGCCAGCAGTTTGGTAACCAACTATGGCTACACCTTC.

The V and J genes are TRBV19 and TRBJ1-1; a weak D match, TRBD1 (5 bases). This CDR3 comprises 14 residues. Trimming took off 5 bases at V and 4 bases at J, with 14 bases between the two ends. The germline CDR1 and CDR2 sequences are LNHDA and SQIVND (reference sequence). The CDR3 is CASSPTGRATEAFF. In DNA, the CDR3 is TGTGCCAGTAGTCCGACGGGGCGGGCCACTGAAGCTTTCTTT.

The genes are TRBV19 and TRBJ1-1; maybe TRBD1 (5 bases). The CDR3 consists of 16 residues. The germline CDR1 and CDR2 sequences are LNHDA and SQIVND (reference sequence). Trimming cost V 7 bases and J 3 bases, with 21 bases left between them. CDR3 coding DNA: TGTGCCAGTACCCCCTGGCGGGGCAGCGCCGACACTGAAGCTTTCTTT. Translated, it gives CASTPWRGSADTEAFF.

For the CDR3, the DNA is TGTGCCAGCAGTGAGATACCGGGACACAGAGATGAAGCTTTCTTT. Translated: CASSEIPGHRDEAFF. The V gene is TRBV25-1, the J gene TRBJ1-1; maybe TRBD1 (6 bases). The V end was cut by 3 bases, the J end by 7 bases, with 18 bases between. The CDR3 consists of 15 residues. The germline CDR1 and CDR2 sequences are MGHDK and SYGVNS.

The CDR3 bases are TGTGCCAGCAGTACCGGGCCCTCGATCCCCGAGCAGTACTTC. Residues: CASSTGPSIPEQYF. This chain connects TRBV2 to TRBJ2-7; D not resolved. Germline V lookup: CDR1 SNHLY, CDR2 FYNNEI. V was trimmed by 5 bases and J by 6 bases, leaving 17 bases between them. The CDR3 has 14 residues.

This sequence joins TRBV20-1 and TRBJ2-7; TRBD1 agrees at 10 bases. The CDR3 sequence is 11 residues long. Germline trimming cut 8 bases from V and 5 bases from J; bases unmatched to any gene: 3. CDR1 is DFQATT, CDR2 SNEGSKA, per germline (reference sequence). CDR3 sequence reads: CSPGQGDEQYF. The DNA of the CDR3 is TGCAGTCCCGGACAGGGGGACGAGCAGTACTTC.

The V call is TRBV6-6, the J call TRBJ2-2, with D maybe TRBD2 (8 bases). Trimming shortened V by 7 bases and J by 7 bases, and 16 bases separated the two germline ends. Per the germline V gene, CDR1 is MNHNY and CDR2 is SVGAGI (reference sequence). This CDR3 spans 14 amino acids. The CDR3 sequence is CASTGGGQVGELFF. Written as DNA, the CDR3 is TGTGCCAGCACGGGAGGGGGCCAGGTCGGGGAGCTGTTTTTT.

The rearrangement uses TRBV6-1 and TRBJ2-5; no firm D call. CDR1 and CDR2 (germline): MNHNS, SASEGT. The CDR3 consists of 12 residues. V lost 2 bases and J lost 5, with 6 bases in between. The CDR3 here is CASSELGETQYF. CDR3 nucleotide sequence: TGTGCCAGCAGTGAACTGGGGGAGACCCAGTACTTC.

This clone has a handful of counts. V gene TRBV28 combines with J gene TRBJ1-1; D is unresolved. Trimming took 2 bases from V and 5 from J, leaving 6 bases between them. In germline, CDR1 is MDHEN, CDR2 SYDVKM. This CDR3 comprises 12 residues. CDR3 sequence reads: CASSLTWTEAFF. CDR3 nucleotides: TGTGCCAGCAGTTTAACGTGGACTGAAGCTTTCTTT.